Sequencing of this T cell receptor (beta chain) was carried out in a study of blood T cell repertoires in COVID-19. Study information: Material from acute and convalescent COVID-19 was sourced from the United States, Italy and Spain.

How the authors handled the data: Amplification of reference gene primers provided the estimated nucleated cell counts. Clones were read by immunoSEQ multiplex PCR, and TCRdb kept only the in-frame ones, dropping some. From that table come the V and J calls and clone size; the DNA was used to work out D and trimming. In the table there are over 100,000 clones, over 70% of which are singletons. The germline CDR1 and CDR2 sequences are SGDLS and YYNGEE. The CDR3 extends over 14 amino acids. V lost 6 bases, J lost 1 base, and 3 bases stayed unmatched. Sequenced sample: peripheral blood. The gene calls are TRBV9 and TRBJ2-7, with TRBD2 matching 11 bases. The receptor was isolated from a woman between 50 and 59 years old with acute or convalescent COVID-19. The CDR3 loop reads CASKLAGASYEQYF. CDR3 DNA: TGTGCCAGCAAACTAGCGGGGGCATCCTACGAGCAGTACTTC.